The 27 T cell receptor beta chains reported below all come from one sample, sequenced in a study of post-analysis software for immune sequencing data. Study-level findings and limits: TRBV5-6, TRBV5-1 and TRBV20-1 were among roughly 5 TRBV segments more frequent in patients than controls.

The library was made from cDNA and included unique molecular identifiers. Each CDR3 protein gets one entry after TCRdb re-called the PCR reads with MiXCR. The table lists about 500,000 distinct CDR3 sequences, roughly 45% of them singletons. Their specific antigens are unknown. Source material: blood. The receptors stem from a girl under 18 with multiple sclerosis.

The genes are TRBV28 and TRBJ1-1; D not resolved. This CDR3 has 16 amino acids. CDR1 is MDHEN and CDR2 is SYDVKM in the germline V gene. Trimming shortened V by 0 bases and J by 5 bases, and 16 bases separated the two germline ends. CDR3 protein: CASSLWSAGVGTEAFF. CDR3 DNA sequence: TGTGCCAGCAGTTTATGGAGTGCAGGCGTGGGTACTGAAGCTTTCTTT.

The chain carries TRBV28 and TRBJ2-3, with TRBD2 matching 12 bases. Germline lookup yields CDR1 MDHEN and CDR2 SYDVKM. Trimming cost V 6 bases and J 5 bases; bases outside gene matches: 15. The CDR3 loop spans 18 amino acids. CDR3 DNA sequence: TGTGCCAGCAGCCCTCGACTAGGGACTAGCGGGCTGAGAGATACGCAGTATTTT. This sequence encodes CASSPRLGTSGLRDTQYF.

As for this clonotype: One junction end does not reproduce the germline sequence, and a read error may be involved. This sequence joins TRBV28 and TRBJ2-1; maybe TRBD2 (7 bases). CDR3 length: 16 amino acids. Per germline, CDR1 MDHEN and CDR2 SYDVKM. The DNA for the CDR3 is TGTGCTAGCAGCTGGGGGGGGCTCGGGCTCGACAATGAGCAGTTCTTC. As protein: CASSWGGLGLDNEQFF.

The rearrangement uses TRBV28 and TRBJ2-1; no firm D call. The CDR3 has 15 residues. V was pared by 3 bases and J by 3 bases, with 12 bases between. From germline, CDR1 is MDHEN and CDR2 SYDVKM. The CDR3 sequence: CASSFLASHYNEQFF. The CDR3 DNA reads as TGTGCCAGCAGTTTTCTGGCTAGTCACTACAATGAGCAGTTCTTC.

This clonotype has a single count. The chain has TRBV5-6 and TRBJ1-2; D is unresolved. Germline lookup yields CDR1 SGHDT and CDR2 YYEEEE. Trimming took 3 bases from V and 8 from J, leaving 11 bases between them. The CDR3 spans 12 residues. The CDR3 region has the DNA TGTGCCAGCAGCTCGACTATCCAGGGCTACACCTTC. Protein product: CASSSTIQGYTF.

The V call is TRBV12-3 or TRBV12-4, the J call TRBJ1-1, with D possibly TRBD1 on 5 matching bases. This CDR3 is 14 amino acids long. Trimming removed 1 base at V and 11 bases at J, with 17 bases between. The CDR3 region has the DNA TGTGCCAGCAGTTTAGGTGGGACGCATATGGCGGCTTTCTTT. The encoded protein is CASSLGGTHMAAFF.

The CDR3 region has the DNA TGTGCCAGCAGTTACTCGAGGATCGGGGAGCTGTTTTTT. This gives the protein CASSYSRIGELFF. The chain uses TRBV6-5 and TRBJ2-2; D uncertain. Germline assignment: CDR1 MNHEY and CDR2 SVGAGI. The germline V and J ends were trimmed by 0 bases and 7 bases, with 6 bases remaining between them. This CDR3 spans 13 amino acids.

This clonotype was counted a few times. This chain links TRBV12-3 or TRBV12-4 with TRBJ2-2, with D perhaps assigned TRBD1 or TRBD2 (5 bases each). Trimming cost V 3 bases and J 4 bases, with 9 bases left between them. This CDR3 is 14 amino acids long. CDR3 protein: CASSFGAGTGELFF. CDR3 DNA: TGTGCCAGCAGTTTTGGGGCGGGCACCGGGGAGCTGTTTTTT.

The rearrangement joins TRBV10-3 to TRBJ2-3, with 11 bases identical to TRBD2. Trimming cost V 5 bases and J 5 bases; bases outside gene matches: 12. This CDR3 has 17 residues. Germline assignment: CDR1 ENHRY and CDR2 SYGVKD. Here the CDR3 reads CAISSSIAGGPVDTQYF. DNA of the CDR3: TGTGCCATCAGTTCCTCGATAGCGGGAGGGCCCGTAGATACGCAGTATTTT.

The chain links TRBV20-1 to TRBJ2-1, with 13 bases identical to TRBD2. The germline V gene has CDR1 DFQATT and CDR2 SNEGSKA (reference sequence). After removal of 6 bases from V and 3 bases from J, the junction contained 8 bases not matched to a gene. The CDR3 contains 16 residues. CDR3 DNA sequence: TGCAGTGCCACGACAGGACTAGCGGGAGACTACAATGAGCAGTTCTTC. Its protein is CSATTGLAGDYNEQFF.

J is TRBJ1-2 and V is TRBV20-1; D is ambiguous. The CDR3 consists of 12 residues. The germline CDR1 and CDR2 sequences are DFQATT and SNEGSKA (reference sequence). The chain's CDR3 is CNARGPSYGYTF. DNA for the CDR3: TGCAATGCGAGAGGGCCCTCCTATGGCTACACCTTC.

This chain connects TRBV5-1 to TRBJ2-7; possibly TRBD1 for D (6 bases). The germline gives CDR1 SGHRS, CDR2 YFSETQ. The CDR3 is 14 amino acids. V was trimmed by 4 bases and J by 2 bases, leaving 13 bases between them. The CDR3: CASSITGHPYEQYF. CDR3 sequence (DNA): TGCGCCAGCAGCATAACGGGACACCCCTACGAGCAGTACTTC.

This clonotype has only a few counts. V gene TRBV18 combines with J gene TRBJ2-1; 15 positions agree with TRBD2. With 5 bases clipped from V and 1 base from J, the junction kept 0 bases outside the gene matches. Per germline, CDR1 KGHSH and CDR2 LQKENI. CDR3 length equals 16 residues. The CDR3 DNA reads as TGTGCCAGCTCAGGACTAGCGGGAGGGTCCTACAATGAGCAGTTCTTC. The encoded protein is CASSGLAGGSYNEQFF.

The CDR3 loop reads CASSQEAAANREAFF. The DNA for the CDR3 is TGTGCCAGCAGCCAAGAGGCGGCAGCTAATCGTGAAGCTTTCTTT. The V and J genes are TRBV3-1 and TRBJ1-1, with D hard to call. Deletions cut 0 bases from V and 7 bases from J, with 15 bases between. Germline V gene sequence: CDR1 LGHDT, CDR2 YNNKEL (reference sequence). The CDR3 covers 15 residues.

The chain is built from TRBV10-3 and TRBJ2-5, with D possibly being TRBD1 (6 bases). The germline V gene has CDR1 ENHRY and CDR2 SYGVKD. The CDR3 totals 15 residues. V shed 4 bases and J shed 4 bases, with 16 bases lying between them. The CDR3 DNA follows: TGTGCCATCAGTGCAGGCAGGGGTAAGGCAGAGACCCAGTACTTC. Its translation: CAISAGRGKAETQYF.

The genes are TRBV7-2 and TRBJ2-6, with D uncertain. Trimming removed 4 bases from V and 0 bases from J, with 7 bases in between. The CDR3 length is 15 residues. The germline gives CDR1 SGHTA, CDR2 FQGNSA. The CDR3 coding sequence is TGTGCCAGCAGCTCCGGAGTCTCTGGGGCCAACGTCCTGACTTTC. The encoded protein is CASSSGVSGANVLTF.

V is TRBV20-1 and J is TRBJ2-3, with a weak D call TRBD2 (6 bases). The germline V and J ends were trimmed by 2 bases and 3 bases, with 12 bases remaining between them. The CDR3 totals 14 residues. Germline CDR1 is DFQATT and CDR2 is SNEGSKA (reference sequence). The DNA for the CDR3 is TGCAGTGCTAGACCTGGCGGGGCGACAGATACGCAGTATTTT. Its translation is CSARPGGATDTQYF.

A few counts support this clonotype. V and J are TRBV20-1 and TRBJ1-1; D gene ambiguous. The germline V and J ends were trimmed by 4 bases and 0 bases, with 12 bases remaining between them. CDR1 DFQATT and CDR2 SNEGSKA come from the germline V gene (reference sequence). CDR3 length equals 14 residues. CDR3 residues: CSATKAGLNTEAFF. The CDR3 DNA sequence: TGCAGTGCTACCAAAGCAGGCCTGAACACTGAAGCTTTCTTT.

CDR3 sequence: CSVVAVNEQFF. The CDR3 coding sequence is TGCAGCGTCGTAGCGGTCAATGAGCAGTTCTTC. The genes are TRBV29-1 and TRBJ2-1; D possibly corresponds to TRBD2 (6 bases). The CDR3 contains 11 residues. CDR1 SQVTM and CDR2 ANQGSEA come from the germline V gene. V lost 6 bases and J lost 6, with 9 bases in between.

The rearrangement joins TRBV7-2 to TRBJ2-1; TRBD2 aligns across 9 bases. The CDR3 has 15 residues. Germline V gene data show CDR1 as SGHTA and CDR2 as FQGNSA. The V gene end was trimmed by 4 bases and the J gene end by 10 bases; junction bases not matched to a gene: 11. DNA for the CDR3: TGTGCCAGCAGCTCGAGGCGCGGGAGGGCCAAGGAGCAGTTCTTC. The encoded protein is CASSSRRGRAKEQFF.

This chain connects TRBV12-3 or TRBV12-4 to TRBJ2-1; tentative D call: TRBD2 (6 bases). CDR3 length: 15 residues. V was trimmed by 5 bases and J by 0 bases, leaving 11 bases between them. The CDR3 is CASSPIAASYNEQFF. CDR3 DNA: TGTGCCAGCAGTCCAATAGCGGCCTCCTACAATGAGCAGTTCTTC.

The chain has TRBV3-1 and TRBJ2-7; D is unclear. The length of the CDR3 is 16 residues. From germline, CDR1 is LGHDT and CDR2 YNNKEL (reference sequence). The germline V and J ends were trimmed by 0 bases and 0 bases, with 12 bases remaining between them. CDR3 coding DNA: TGTGCCAGCAGCCAAGATTATGGCGCAAGCTCCTACGAGCAGTACTTC. Protein sequence: CASSQDYGASSYEQYF.

Details on this clonotype: An end of the junction differs from the germline gene, which may be a read error. J is TRBJ2-1 and V is TRBV11-2; 11 bases are shared with TRBD2. Per the germline V gene, CDR1 is SGHAT and CDR2 is FQNNGV. The CDR3 has 16 amino acids. CDR3 sequence: CGSSPRSGRALNEQFF. CDR3 coding DNA: TGTGGCAGCAGCCCTCGTAGCGGGAGGGCCCTCAATGAGCAGTTCTTC.

The chain recombines TRBV12-3 or TRBV12-4 with TRBJ2-1; 8 nucleotides line up with TRBD2. J lost 9 bases, V lost 3 bases, and 10 bases had no gene match. The CDR3 is made up of 15 amino acids. The CDR3 loop reads CASSFPLAGEGEQFF. The CDR3 DNA reads as TGTGCCAGCAGTTTCCCCCTAGCGGGCGAGGGTGAGCAGTTCTTC.

The chain uses TRBV29-1 and TRBJ2-2; TRBD2 matches at 9 bases. Trimming at V came to 5 bases and at J to 2 bases, leaving 15 bases not matched to a gene. CDR3 length equals 18 residues. CDR1 and CDR2 from the germline V gene are SQVTM and ANQGSEA. CDR3 nucleotide sequence: TGCAGCGTTCAGCTTATTAGGGCGGGAGGGCTCAACACCGGGGAGCTGTTTTTT. It codes for CSVQLIRAGGLNTGELFF.

This clonotype has only a few counts. V and J are TRBV11-2 and TRBJ1-1, with TRBD1 as a possible D gene (5 bases). The V gene's germline CDR1 is SGHAT and CDR2 FQNNGV. The CDR3 runs 17 residues. Between the trimmed V and J ends, which lost 1 base and 0 bases, there was a span of 15 bases. The CDR3, as DNA: TGTGCCAGCAGCTTAGTAGGAAAAGAGGGGATGAACACTGAAGCTTTCTTT. It translates to CASSLVGKEGMNTEAFF.

This clonotype appeared many times. The rearrangement links TRBV10-3 to TRBJ2-7; no firm D call. There are 14 residues in the CDR3. Germline V gene lookup returns CDR1 ENHRY and CDR2 SYGVKD. Deletions cut 4 bases from V and 7 bases from J, with 17 bases between. CDR3 region: CAISGTTGFSEQYF. In nucleotides, the CDR3 is TGTGCCATCAGTGGAACGACGGGTTTTAGTGAGCAGTACTTC.